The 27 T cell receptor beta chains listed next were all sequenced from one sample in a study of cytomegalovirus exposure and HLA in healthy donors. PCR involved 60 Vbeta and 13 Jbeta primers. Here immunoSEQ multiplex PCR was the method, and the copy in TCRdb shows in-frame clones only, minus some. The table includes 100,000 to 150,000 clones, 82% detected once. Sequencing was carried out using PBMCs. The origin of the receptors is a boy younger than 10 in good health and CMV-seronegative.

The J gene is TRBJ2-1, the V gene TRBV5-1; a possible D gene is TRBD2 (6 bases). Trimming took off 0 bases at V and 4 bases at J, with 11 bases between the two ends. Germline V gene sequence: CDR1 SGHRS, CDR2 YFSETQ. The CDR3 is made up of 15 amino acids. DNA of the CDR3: TGCGCCAGCAGCTTGGGGTGGGCGGGATACAATGAGCAGTTCTTC. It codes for CASSLGWAGYNEQFF.

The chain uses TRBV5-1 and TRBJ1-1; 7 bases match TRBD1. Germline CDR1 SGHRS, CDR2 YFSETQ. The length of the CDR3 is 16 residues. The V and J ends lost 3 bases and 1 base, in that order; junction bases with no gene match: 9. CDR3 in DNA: TGCGCCAGCAGCTATGGAAACGACAGGGCGAACACTGAAGCTTTCTTT. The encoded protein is CASSYGNDRANTEAFF.

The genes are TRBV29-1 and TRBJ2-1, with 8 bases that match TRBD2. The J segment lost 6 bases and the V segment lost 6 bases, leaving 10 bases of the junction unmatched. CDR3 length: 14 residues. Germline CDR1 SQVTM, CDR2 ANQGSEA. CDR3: CSVSGTSAANEQFF. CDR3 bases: TGCAGCGTCTCCGGGACTAGTGCCGCCAATGAGCAGTTCTTC.

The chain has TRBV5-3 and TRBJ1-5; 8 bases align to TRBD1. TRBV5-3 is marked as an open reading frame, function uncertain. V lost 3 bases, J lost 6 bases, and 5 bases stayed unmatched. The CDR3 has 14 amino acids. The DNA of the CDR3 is TGTGCCAGAAGCTCTGGACAGGGTGCTCAGCCCCAGCATTTT. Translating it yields CARSSGQGAQPQHF.

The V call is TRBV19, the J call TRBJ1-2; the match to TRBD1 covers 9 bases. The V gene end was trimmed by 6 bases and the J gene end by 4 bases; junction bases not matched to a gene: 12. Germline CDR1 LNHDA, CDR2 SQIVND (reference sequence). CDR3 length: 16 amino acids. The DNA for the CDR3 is TGTGCCAGTAGGGACAGGGGCCGTGGGACGTTCTATGGCTACACCTTC. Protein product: CASRDRGRGTFYGYTF.

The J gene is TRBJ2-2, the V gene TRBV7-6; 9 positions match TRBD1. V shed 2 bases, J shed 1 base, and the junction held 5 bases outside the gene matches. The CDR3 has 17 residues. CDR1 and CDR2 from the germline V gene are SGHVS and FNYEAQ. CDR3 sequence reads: CASSLSTGGVNTGELFF. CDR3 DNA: TGTGCCAGCAGCTTATCCACAGGGGGCGTGAACACCGGGGAGCTGTTTTTT. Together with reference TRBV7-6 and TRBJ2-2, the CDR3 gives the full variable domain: GAGVSQSPRYKVTKRGQDVALRCDPISGHVSLYWYRQALGQGPEFLTYFNYEAQQDKSGLPNDRFSAERPEGSISTLTIQRTEQRDSAMYRCASSLSTGGVNTGELFFGEGSRLTVL.

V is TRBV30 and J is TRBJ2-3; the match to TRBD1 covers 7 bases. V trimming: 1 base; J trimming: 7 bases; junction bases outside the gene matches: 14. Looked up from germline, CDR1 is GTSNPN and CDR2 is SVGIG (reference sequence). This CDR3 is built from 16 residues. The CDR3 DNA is TGTGCCTGGAGTGATCGTCTTGGGACAGCTATTTATACGCAGTATTTT. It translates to CAWSDRLGTAIYTQYF. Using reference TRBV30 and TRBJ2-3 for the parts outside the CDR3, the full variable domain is SQTIHQWPATLVQPVGSPLSLECTVEGTSNPNLYWYRQAAGRGLQLLFYSVGIGQISSEVPQNLSASRPQDRQFILSSKKLLLSDSGFYLCAWSDRLGTAIYTQYFGPGTRLTVL.

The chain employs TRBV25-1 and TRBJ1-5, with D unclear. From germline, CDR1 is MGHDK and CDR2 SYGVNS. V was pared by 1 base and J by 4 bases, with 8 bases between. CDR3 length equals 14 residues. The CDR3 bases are TGTGCCAGCAGTGAATGGGGAGGGAATCAGCCCCAGCATTTT. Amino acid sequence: CASSEWGGNQPQHF.

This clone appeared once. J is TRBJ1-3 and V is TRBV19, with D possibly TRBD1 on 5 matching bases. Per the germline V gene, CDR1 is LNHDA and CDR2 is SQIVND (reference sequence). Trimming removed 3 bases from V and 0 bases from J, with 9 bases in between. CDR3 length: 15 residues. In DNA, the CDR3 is TGTGCCAGTAGTATGGAGGGGACCTCTGGAAACACCATATATTTT. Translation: CASSMEGTSGNTIYF.

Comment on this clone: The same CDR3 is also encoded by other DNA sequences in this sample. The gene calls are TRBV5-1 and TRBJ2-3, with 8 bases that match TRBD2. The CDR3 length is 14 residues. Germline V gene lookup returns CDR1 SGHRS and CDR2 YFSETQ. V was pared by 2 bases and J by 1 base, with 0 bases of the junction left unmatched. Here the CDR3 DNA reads TGCGCCAGCAGCTTAGCGGGGGGCACAGATACGCAGTATTTT. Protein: CASSLAGGTDTQYF. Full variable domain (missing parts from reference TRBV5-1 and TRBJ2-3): KAGVTQTPRYLIKTRGQQVTLSCSPISGHRSVSWYQQTPGQGLQFLFEYFSETQRNKGNFPGRFSGRQFSNSRSEMNVSTLELGDSALYLCASSLAGGTDTQYFGPGTRLTVL.

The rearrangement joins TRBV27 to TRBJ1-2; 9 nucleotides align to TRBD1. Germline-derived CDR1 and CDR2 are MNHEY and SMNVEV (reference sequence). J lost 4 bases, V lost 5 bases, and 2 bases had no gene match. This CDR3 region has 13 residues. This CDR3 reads CASSQGQGYGYTF. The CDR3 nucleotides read TGTGCCAGCAGTCAGGGACAGGGCTATGGCTACACCTTC.

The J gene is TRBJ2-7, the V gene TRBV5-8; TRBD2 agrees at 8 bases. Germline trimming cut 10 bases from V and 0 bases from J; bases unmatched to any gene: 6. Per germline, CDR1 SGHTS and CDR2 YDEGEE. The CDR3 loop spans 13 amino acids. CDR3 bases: TGTGCCTCGGGAGGGGCCAGCTCCTACGAGCAGTACTTC. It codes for CASGGASSYEQYF.

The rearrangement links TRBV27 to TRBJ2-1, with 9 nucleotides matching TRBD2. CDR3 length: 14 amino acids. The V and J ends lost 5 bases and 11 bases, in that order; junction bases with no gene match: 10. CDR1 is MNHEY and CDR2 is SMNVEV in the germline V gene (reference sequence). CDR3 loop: CASSDLAGYSQQFF. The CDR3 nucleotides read TGTGCCAGCAGTGATCTAGCGGGGTATAGTCAGCAGTTCTTC.

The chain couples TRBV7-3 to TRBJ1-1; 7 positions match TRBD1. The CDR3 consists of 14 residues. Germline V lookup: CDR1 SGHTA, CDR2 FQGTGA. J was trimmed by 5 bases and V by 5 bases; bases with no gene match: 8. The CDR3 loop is CASSLRQGKTEAFF. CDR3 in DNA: TGTGCCAGCAGCCTCCGACAGGGTAAGACTGAAGCTTTCTTT.

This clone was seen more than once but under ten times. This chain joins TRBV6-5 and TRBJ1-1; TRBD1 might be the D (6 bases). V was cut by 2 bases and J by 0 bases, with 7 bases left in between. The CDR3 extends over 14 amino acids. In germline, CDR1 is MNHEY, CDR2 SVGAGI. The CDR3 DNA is TGTGCCAGCAGTTACACAGGGATGAACACTGAAGCTTTCTTT. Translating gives CASSYTGMNTEAFF.

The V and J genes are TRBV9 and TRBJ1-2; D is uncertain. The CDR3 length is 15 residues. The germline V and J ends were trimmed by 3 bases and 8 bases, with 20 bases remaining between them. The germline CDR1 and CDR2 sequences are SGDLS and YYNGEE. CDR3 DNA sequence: TGTGCCAGCAGCGGGCCAACGGGGAAAGGAAGGGGCTACACCTTC. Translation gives CASSGPTGKGRGYTF.

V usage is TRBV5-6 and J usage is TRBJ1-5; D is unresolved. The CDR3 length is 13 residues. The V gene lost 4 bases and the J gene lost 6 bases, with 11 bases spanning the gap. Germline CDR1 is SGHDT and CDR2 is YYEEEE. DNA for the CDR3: TGTGCCAGCAGCGGGAGTGGAGGTCAGCCCCAGCATTTT. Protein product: CASSGSGGQPQHF.

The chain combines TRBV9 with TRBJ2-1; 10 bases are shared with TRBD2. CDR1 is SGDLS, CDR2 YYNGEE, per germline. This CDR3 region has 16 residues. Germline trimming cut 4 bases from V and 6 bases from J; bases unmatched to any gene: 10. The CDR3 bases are TGTGCCAGCAGCCCCGGACTAGCGGAAAACTCCAATGAGCAGTTCTTC. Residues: CASSPGLAENSNEQFF.

The CDR3 bases are TGTGCCAGCCCGGGACTAGCGGGAGTTGGGACCCAGTACTTC. The encoded protein is CASPGLAGVGTQYF. The chain recombines TRBV6-1 with TRBJ2-5; 14 bases are shared with TRBD2. V shed 8 bases, J shed 7 bases, and the junction held 6 bases outside the gene matches. The CDR3 covers 14 residues. Germline CDR1 is MNHNS and CDR2 is SASEGT.

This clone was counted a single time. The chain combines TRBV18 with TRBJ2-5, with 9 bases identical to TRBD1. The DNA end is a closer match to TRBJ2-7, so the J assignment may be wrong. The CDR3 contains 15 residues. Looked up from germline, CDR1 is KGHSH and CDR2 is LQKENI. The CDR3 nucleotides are TGTGCCAGCTACTCCTCCGGGACAGGGTTGGACGAGCAGTACTTC. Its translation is CASYSSGTGLDEQYF.

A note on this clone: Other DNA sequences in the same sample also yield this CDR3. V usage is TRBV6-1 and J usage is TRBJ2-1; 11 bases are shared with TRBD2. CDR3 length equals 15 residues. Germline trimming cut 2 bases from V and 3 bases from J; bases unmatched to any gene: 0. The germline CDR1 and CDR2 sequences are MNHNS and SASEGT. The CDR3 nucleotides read TGTGCCAGCAGTGAACTAGCGGGGGGCTACAATGAGCAGTTCTTC. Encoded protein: CASSELAGGYNEQFF.

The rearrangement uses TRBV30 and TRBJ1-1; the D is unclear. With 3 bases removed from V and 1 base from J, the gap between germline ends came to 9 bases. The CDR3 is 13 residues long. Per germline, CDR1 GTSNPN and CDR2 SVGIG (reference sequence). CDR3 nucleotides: TGTGCCTGGAGCAGATGGCAGAACACTGAAGCTTTCTTT. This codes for CAWSRWQNTEAFF.

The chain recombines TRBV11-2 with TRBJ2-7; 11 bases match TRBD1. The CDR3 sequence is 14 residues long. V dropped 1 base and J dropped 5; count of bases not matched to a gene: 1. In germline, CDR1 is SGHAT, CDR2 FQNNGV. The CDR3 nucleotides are TGTGCCAGCAGCTTAGGGACAGGGGGCAACGAGCAGTACGTC. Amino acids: CASSLGTGGNEQYV.

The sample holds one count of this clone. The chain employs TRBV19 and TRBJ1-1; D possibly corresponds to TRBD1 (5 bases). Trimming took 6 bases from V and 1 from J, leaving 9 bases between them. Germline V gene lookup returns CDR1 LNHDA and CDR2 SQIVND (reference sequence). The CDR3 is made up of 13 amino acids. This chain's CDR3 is CASRGLKNTEAFF. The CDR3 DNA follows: TGTGCCAGTAGGGGACTGAAGAACACTGAAGCTTTCTTT.

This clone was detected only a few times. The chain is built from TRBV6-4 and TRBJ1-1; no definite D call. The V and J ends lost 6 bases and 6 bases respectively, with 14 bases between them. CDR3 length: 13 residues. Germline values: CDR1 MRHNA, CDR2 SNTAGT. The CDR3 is CASRGQEEPEAFF. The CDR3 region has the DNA TGTGCCAGCAGAGGGCAGGAGGAACCTGAAGCTTTCTTT.

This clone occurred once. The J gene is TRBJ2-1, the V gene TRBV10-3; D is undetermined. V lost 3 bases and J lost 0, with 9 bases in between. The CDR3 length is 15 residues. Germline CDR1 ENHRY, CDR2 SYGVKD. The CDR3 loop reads CAISDDFSSYNEQFF. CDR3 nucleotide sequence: TGTGCCATCAGTGACGACTTTAGCTCCTACAATGAGCAGTTCTTC.

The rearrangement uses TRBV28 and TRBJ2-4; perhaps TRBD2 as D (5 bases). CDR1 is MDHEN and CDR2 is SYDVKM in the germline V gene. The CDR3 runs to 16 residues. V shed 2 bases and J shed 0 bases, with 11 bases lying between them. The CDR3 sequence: CASSLPGTIAKNIQYF. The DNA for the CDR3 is TGTGCCAGCAGTTTACCGGGAACTATAGCCAAAAACATTCAGTACTTC.